This TCR beta chain was sequenced for a study of shared clonotypes between healthy human individuals. Study-wide findings and caveats: Few donors limited the genetic and exposure-history diversity represented. An anticipated effect of sequencing depth on clonotype sharing among donors was recognized.

Trimming cost V 5 bases and J 2 bases, with 7 bases left between them. CDR1 and CDR2 (germline): SNHLY, FYNNEI. The CDR3 loop spans 12 amino acids. HIV-negative, healthy adults without recent acute infections or vaccinations were the donors. A CD45RA+ naive subset and a CD45RA-negative memory subset were split from CD4+ cells. Comments on this clone: Its antigen is not identified.

The protocol was immunoSEQ multiplex PCR, while the TCRdb copy is restricted to in-frame clones and leaves out a portion. The table has 850,000 to 1,200,000 clones, about 75% seen once. The sequencing input was memory CD4+ T cells sorted from blood. The sample's subset: CD45RA-negative fraction. This clonotype was obtained from a man between 18 and 35 years old in good health. The V call is TRBV2, the J call TRBJ2-7; D is uncertain. For the CDR3, the DNA is TGTGCCAGCAGTTCCGACACCTACGAGCAGTACTTC. It is translated as CASSSDTYEQYF.